The rows below give T cell receptor beta chains drawn from one sample of a study of lymphopenia after photon versus proton radiotherapy. This table comes from immunoSEQ multiplex PCR, and its TCRdb copy is limited to in-frame clones, with some not included. The repertoire holds around 64,000 clones, with around 93% as singletons. The material was peripheral blood, obtained from a patient treated with photon-based radiotherapy. The receptors were gathered from a woman in her thirties or forties with cholangiocarcinoma. Both conserved end residues are part of each CDR3. D genes are given only for firm matches. Clone size is given for some rows only: seen once, a few or many times, or a class if the clone is expanded.

d_gene: TRBD1
j_gene: TRBJ2-3
v_gene: TRBV9
abundance: -
CDR3nt: TGTGCCAGCAGCGTGGCCGGGACAGGGGCCGATACGCAGTATTTT
CDR3aa: CASSVAGTGADTQYF

d_gene: -
j_gene: TRBJ2-1
v_gene: TRBV4-1
abundance: -
CDR3nt: TGCGCCAGCAGCCAAGGGCCTACATCGGGCAATGAGCAGTTCTTC
CDR3aa: CASSQGPTSGNEQFF

d_gene: TRBD2
j_gene: TRBJ2-1
v_gene: TRBV6-1
abundance: -
CDR3nt: TGTGCCAGCAGTGAGCTAGCGGGAGGGCCTAGCTTAATCTTC
CDR3aa: CASSELAGGPSLIF

d_gene: -
j_gene: TRBJ1-6
v_gene: TRBV2
abundance: -
CDR3nt: TGTGCCAGCAGTGAACGGGCGAGCGATTCACCCCTCCACTTT
CDR3aa: CASSERASDSPLHF

d_gene: -
j_gene: TRBJ1-1
v_gene: TRBV6-1
abundance: -
CDR3nt: TGTGCCAGCAGTGTGGGGGGATCGAACACTGAAGCTTTCTTT
CDR3aa: CASSVGGSNTEAFF

d_gene: -
j_gene: TRBJ2-7
v_gene: TRBV5-3
abundance: -
CDR3nt: TGTGCCAGAAGCTTCTATCCGCCGTCCGAGCAGTACTTC
CDR3aa: CARSFYPPSEQYF

d_gene: TRBD1
j_gene: TRBJ1-1
v_gene: TRBV4-2
abundance: once
CDR3nt: TGTGCCAGCAGCCCGCCCAGGGGGAAGACTGAAGCTTTCTTT
CDR3aa: CASSPPRGKTEAFF

d_gene: -
j_gene: TRBJ1-2
v_gene: TRBV6-1
abundance: -
CDR3nt: TGTGCCAGCAGCCAGGGGCCTACTAACTATGGCTACACCTTC
CDR3aa: CASSQGPTNYGYTF

d_gene: TRBD1
j_gene: TRBJ1-4
v_gene: TRBV30
abundance: -
CDR3nt: TGTGCCTGGAGTGTCGGGGGACAGATCATGAGAAAACTGTTTTTT
CDR3aa: CAWSVGGQIMRKLFF

d_gene: -
j_gene: TRBJ1-1
v_gene: TRBV10-3
abundance: -
CDR3nt: TGTGCCATCAGCACAGACCGGAACACTGAAGCTTTCTTT
CDR3aa: CAISTDRNTEAFF

d_gene: -
j_gene: TRBJ1-5
v_gene: TRBV2
abundance: -
CDR3nt: TGTGCCAGCAGTGAAGGGGGGCTCGGGCAGCCCCAGCATTTT
CDR3aa: CASSEGGLGQPQHF

d_gene: -
j_gene: TRBJ2-4
v_gene: TRBV6-1
abundance: -
CDR3nt: TGTGCCAGCAGACTCCTCGGCAACATTCAGTACTTC
CDR3aa: CASRLLGNIQYF

d_gene: TRBD1
j_gene: TRBJ1-2
v_gene: TRBV28
abundance: once
CDR3nt: TGTGCCAGCACCATATTACCGGGACAGACTAACTATGGCTACACCTTC
CDR3aa: CASTILPGQTNYGYTF

d_gene: TRBD2
j_gene: TRBJ2-3
v_gene: TRBV9
abundance: -
CDR3nt: TGTGCCAGCAGCGGGACTAGCGGGGCTCAGCGGCATCTTAATACGCAGTATTTT
CDR3aa: CASSGTSGAQRHLNTQYF